The present entry profiles one T cell receptor (beta chain) with its context. Its antigen remains unknown. Other DNA sequences in this sample translate to the same CDR3. The data stem from a study of graft-versus-host responses after intestinal transplantation. Study information: Isolated intestinal, liver-intestinal, or multivisceral transplants were what recipients had.

Sequencing used immunoSEQ multiplex PCR; TCRdb keeps in-frame clones, though not all of them. The sample contains tens of thousands of clones, about 94% of which appear only once. Overall study results and limits: The presence of high graft-versus-host to host-versus-graft clonal ratios in allografts characterized patients with graft-donor T cell macrochimerism. Recipient marrow contained GvH clones, some of which appeared first in ileum or blood.

Sequencing used unstimulated CD8+ T cells sorted from spleen or lymph node cells, obtained before intestinal transplant. The clonotype comes from a human donor who received an intestinal transplant.

The chain's CDR3 is CASSEGLLGTQYF. The CDR3 bases are TGTGCCAGCAGTGAAGGACTACTGGGTACGCAGTATTTT. V and J are TRBV6-1 and TRBJ2-3, with D tentatively TRBD2 (5 bases). The CDR3 is 13 amino acids. V lost 1 base and J lost 8, with 10 bases in between. Germline V lookup: CDR1 MNHNS, CDR2 SASEGT.